Detailed here is one T cell receptor (beta chain). PCR employed 60 Vbeta and 13 Jbeta primers. TCRdb keeps only in-frame clones here, not all; method: immunoSEQ multiplex PCR. The data contain around 120,000 clones, 70% to 85% of them singletons. Trimming left V 4 bases short and J 7 bases short, with 16 bases between. Germline V gene lookup returns CDR1 SGHVS and CDR2 FQNEAQ. This CDR3 is built from 15 residues. This entry is derived from a study of cytomegalovirus exposure and HLA in healthy donors. The sequenced sample was PBMCs. The TCR sequence derives from a man aged 50-60 years in good health and CMV-seronegative. The chain uses TRBV7-8 and TRBJ2-2; D perhaps matches TRBD2 (6 bases). The CDR3 DNA reads TGTGCCAGCAGCTCCAAAATTCGGAGGGTCGGGGAGCTGTTTTTT. Its protein is CASSSKIRRVGELFF.